Included here is one T cell receptor beta chain sequence, with context. The entry originates in a study of T-cell reconstitution after alpha-beta-depleted transplantation in children. For TCRbeta, the library was prepared with unique molecular identifiers. TCRdb recomputed calls from the PCR reads with MiXCR, one row per CDR3 protein. This table has about 270,000 distinct CDR3 sequences, almost 10% appearing once. Looked up from germline, CDR1 is SGHRS and CDR2 is YFSETQ. J lost 0 bases, V lost 3 bases, and 2 bases had no gene match. This CDR3 has 15 amino acids. This chain connects TRBV5-1 to TRBJ2-2; 7 bases fit TRBD1. The sample consisted of PBMCs from the stem cell graft donor, taken from the stem cell graft. The sequence derives from a human donor who donated a stem cell graft to a child with SCID. The CDR3 sequence: CASSWDSANTGELFF. As DNA, the CDR3 is TGCGCCAGCAGCTGGGACAGCGCGAACACCGGGGAGCTGTTTTTT.